Below are 9 T cell receptor beta chains sequenced from a single sample in a study of human T cells and chemical hapten exposure. TCRdb re-derived calls from the RACE reads in MiXCR, one entry per CDR3 protein. This sample has roughly 380,000 distinct CDR3 sequences, with about 6% found just once. Indicated time point: patch test 2, 6 weeks after DPC sensitization. As to treatment: therapeutic diphenylcyclopropenone sensitization with weekly scalp DPC. The source was whole blood, collected in connection with sensitization to the hapten diphenylcyclopropenone (DPC). These receptors all stem from a woman aged 18 to 35 with alopecia areata. Some clones in this sample may be carry-over from other donors' samples.

This clonotype came up many times. The chain employs TRBV18 and TRBJ2-2; D is perhaps TRBD1 (5 bases). This CDR3 contains 15 residues. Trimming shortened V by 3 bases and J by 5 bases, and 13 bases separated the two germline ends. The germline V gene encodes CDR1 KGHSH and CDR2 LQKENI. This CDR3 is CASSPDSTITGELFF. The CDR3 DNA reads as TGTGCCAGCTCACCTGACAGCACCATTACCGGGGAGCTGTTTTTT.

The chain couples TRBV7-2 to TRBJ2-5, with D tentatively TRBD2 (5 bases). The CDR3 covers 14 residues. V was pared by 5 bases and J by 8 bases, with 18 bases between. CDR1 and CDR2 (germline): SGHTA, FQGNSA. The DNA of the CDR3 is TGTGCCAGCAGCCCCAGTCAAGGGAGTGACACCCAGTACTTC. Protein sequence: CASSPSQGSDTQYF.

In its sample, this clonotype was seen many times. The chain uses TRBV6-1 and TRBJ1-5, with 11 bases lining up with TRBD1. J lost 0 bases, V lost 5 bases, and 9 bases had no gene match. The germline V gene encodes CDR1 MNHNS and CDR2 SASEGT. The CDR3 has 18 residues. CDR3 region: CASSPLGQGVYSNQPQHF. The CDR3 nucleotides are TGTGCCAGCAGTCCACTGGGACAGGGGGTATATAGCAATCAGCCCCAGCATTTT.

In its sample, this clonotype was seen many times. This chain links TRBV5-1 with TRBJ2-6; D is unclear. V was shortened by 2 bases and J by 0 bases, with 12 bases between the two germline ends. Germline V gene lookup returns CDR1 SGHRS and CDR2 YFSETQ. The CDR3 is 17 amino acids. CDR3 DNA sequence: TGCGCCAGCAGCTTCGGAGCTACGGCCTCTGGGGCCAACGTCCTGACTTTC. Amino acids: CASSFGATASGANVLTF.

There are many counts of this clonotype. CDR3 amino acids: CSATRQMTPQHF. The CDR3 DNA reads as TGCAGTGCTACCCGTCAGATGACGCCCCAGCATTTT. J is TRBJ1-5 and V is TRBV20-1; D is undetermined. V lost 4 bases, J lost 9 bases, and 13 bases lay in between. Germline V CDR1 and CDR2: DFQATT, SNEGSKA (reference sequence). The CDR3 runs to 12 residues.

This clonotype was seen ten or more times. The gene calls are TRBV4-2 and TRBJ2-5; 10 bases fit TRBD2. V was pared by 0 bases and J by 0 bases, with 7 bases of the junction left unmatched. CDR3 length equals 18 residues. Germline V CDR1 and CDR2: LGHNA, YNFKEQ. The DNA of the CDR3 is TGTGCCAGCAGCCAAGATGTTAGCGGGGGGATTTACCAAGAGACCCAGTACTTC. Protein: CASSQDVSGGIYQETQYF.

The gene calls are TRBV20-1 and TRBJ2-3, with 9 bases that match TRBD2. Unmatched junction bases numbered 5, after V lost 2 bases and J lost 2 bases. CDR1 DFQATT and CDR2 SNEGSKA come from the germline V gene (reference sequence). The CDR3 sequence is 15 residues long. This chain's CDR3 is CSARQSGGFTDTQYF. The CDR3 nucleotides read TGCAGTGCTAGACAAAGCGGGGGGTTCACAGATACGCAGTATTTT.

The rearrangement joins TRBV5-1 to TRBJ2-4; D ambiguous. This CDR3 comprises 15 residues. V shed 4 bases and J shed 4 bases, with 15 bases lying between them. Germline loops: CDR1 SGHRS, CDR2 YFSETQ. This CDR3 reads CASSPFGLIKNIQYF. The DNA for the CDR3 is TGCGCCAGCAGCCCCTTCGGGCTGATTAAAAACATTCAGTACTTC.

V gene TRBV12-3 or TRBV12-4 combines with J gene TRBJ2-1, with TRBD2 identical over 10 bases. The CDR3 runs to 14 residues. V trimming: 6 bases; J trimming: 7 bases; junction bases outside the gene matches: 6. CDR3 sequence: CASRVAGGENEQFF. In nucleotides, the CDR3 is TGTGCCAGCAGGGTAGCGGGGGGTGAGAATGAGCAGTTCTTC.